This paragraph covers one TCR beta chain sequence. What it binds is unknown. CDR1 is SGHDT and CDR2 is YYEEEE in the germline V gene. V dropped 3 bases and J dropped 0 bases, with 10 bases sitting between them. The CDR3 has 16 amino acids. Profiling relied on immunoSEQ multiplex PCR, and the TCRdb table lists in-frame clones only, not all of them. Altogether under 150,000 clones are present, over 75% being singletons, with the ten largest covering 6% to 8%. The data belong to a study of T cell responses to AZD1222 COVID-19 vaccine. Background on the study: Researchers grouped second doses given at about 4 or about 12 weeks into one pool.

Study-level findings and limits: Repertoires in all cases were sampled only once the peak T cell response had passed. There were mostly white British donors and more females than males, and clonal diversity was possibly underestimated.

The chain is built from TRBV5-6 and TRBJ1-6; the D gene is possibly TRBD1 (6 bases). The sequence derives from an adult in good health. The sequencing used peripheral blood, collected on day 0 of AZD1222 vaccination. The CDR3 sequence: CASSSDRSSYNSPLHF. The CDR3 DNA sequence: TGTGCCAGCAGCTCGGACAGAAGCTCCTATAATTCACCCCTCCACTTT.